This TCR beta chain was obtained from a study of blood T cell repertoires in COVID-19. About the study: The United States, Italy and Spain provided the acute and convalescent COVID-19 samples. Nucleic acid was either cDNA or gDNA, and it came from T cells, B-cell-depleted T cells, or PBMCs.

Patients from Seattle were sampled longitudinally, starting during active infection. This CDR3 has 17 amino acids. The V segment lost 0 bases and the J segment 1 base; nucleotides outside the gene matches: 5. Germline CDR1 and CDR2: SGDLS and YYNGEE. The authors' processing: Amplification from reference gene primers served as the basis for estimated nucleated cell counts. Here immunoSEQ multiplex PCR was the method, and the copy in TCRdb shows in-frame clones only, minus some. D and trimming were read from the DNA, whereas the V and J calls and clone size are those reported in that table. The sample has some 300,000 clones; around 87% are singletons.

The sequence was collected from a woman in her thirties or forties with COVID-19, enrolled during active disease. Input material: peripheral blood. V gene TRBV9 combines with J gene TRBJ2-1, with 9 bases matching TRBD2. The CDR3 spells CASSVAGLAPSYNEQFF. CDR3 bases: TGTGCCAGCAGCGTAGCGGGACTAGCCCCTTCCTACAATGAGCAGTTCTTC.